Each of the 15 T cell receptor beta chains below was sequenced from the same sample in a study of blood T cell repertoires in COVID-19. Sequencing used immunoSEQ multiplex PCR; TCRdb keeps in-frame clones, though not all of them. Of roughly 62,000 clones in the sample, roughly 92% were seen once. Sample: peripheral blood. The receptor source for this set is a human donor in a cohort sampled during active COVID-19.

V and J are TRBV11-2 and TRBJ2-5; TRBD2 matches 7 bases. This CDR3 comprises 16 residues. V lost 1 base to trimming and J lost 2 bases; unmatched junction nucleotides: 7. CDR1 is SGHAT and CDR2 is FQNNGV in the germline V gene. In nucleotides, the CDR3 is TGTGCCAGCAGCTTAGGTGGGAGGGTAAATCAAGAGACCCAGTACTTC. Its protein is CASSLGGRVNQETQYF.

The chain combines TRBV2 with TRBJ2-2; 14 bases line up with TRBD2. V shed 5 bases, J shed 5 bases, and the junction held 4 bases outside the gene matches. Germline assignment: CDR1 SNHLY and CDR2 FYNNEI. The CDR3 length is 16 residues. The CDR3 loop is CASSSRLAGGTGELFF. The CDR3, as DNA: TGTGCCAGCAGTTCGCGACTAGCGGGAGGGACCGGGGAGCTGTTTTTT.

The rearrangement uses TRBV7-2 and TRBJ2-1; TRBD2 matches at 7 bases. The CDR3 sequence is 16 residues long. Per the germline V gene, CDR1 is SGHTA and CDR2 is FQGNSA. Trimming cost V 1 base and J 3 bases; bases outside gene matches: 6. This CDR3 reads CASSLGSGGSYNEQFF. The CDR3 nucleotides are TGTGCCAGCAGCTTAGGTTCCGGCGGGAGCTACAATGAGCAGTTCTTC. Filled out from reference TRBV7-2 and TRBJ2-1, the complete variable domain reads GAGVSQSPSNKVTEKGKDVELRCDPISGHTALYWYRQSLGQGLEFLIYFQGNSAPDKSGLPSDRFSAERTGGSVSTLTIQRTQQEDSAVYLCASSLGSGGSYNEQFFGPGTRLTVL.

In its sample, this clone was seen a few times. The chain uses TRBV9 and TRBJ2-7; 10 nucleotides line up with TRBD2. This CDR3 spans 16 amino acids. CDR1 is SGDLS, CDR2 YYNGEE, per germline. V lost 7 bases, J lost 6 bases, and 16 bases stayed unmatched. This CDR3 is CASFHSGRTKDSEQYF. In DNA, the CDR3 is TGTGCCAGCTTTCATAGCGGGAGGACCAAGGATAGCGAGCAGTACTTC.

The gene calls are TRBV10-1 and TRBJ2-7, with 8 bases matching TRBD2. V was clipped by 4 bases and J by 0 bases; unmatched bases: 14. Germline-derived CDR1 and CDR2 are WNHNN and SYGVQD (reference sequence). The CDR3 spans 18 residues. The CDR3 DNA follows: TGCGCCAGCAGTGTAATGGGACTAGACTCATCGAGCTCCTACGAGCAGTACTTC. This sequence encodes CASSVMGLDSSSSYEQYF.

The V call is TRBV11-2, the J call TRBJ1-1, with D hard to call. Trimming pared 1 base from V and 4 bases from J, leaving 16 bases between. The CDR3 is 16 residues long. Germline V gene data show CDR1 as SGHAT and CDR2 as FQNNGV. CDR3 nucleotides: TGTGCCAGCAGCTTAGGTGTGTACGGGTTGGCCACTGAAGCTTTCTTT. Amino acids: CASSLGVYGLATEAFF.

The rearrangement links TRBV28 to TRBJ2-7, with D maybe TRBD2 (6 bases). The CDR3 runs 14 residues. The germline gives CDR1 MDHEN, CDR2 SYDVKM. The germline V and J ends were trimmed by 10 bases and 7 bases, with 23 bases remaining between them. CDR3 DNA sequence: TGTGCCACACAAGCAATGGGGGGTTTGAGGGAGCAGTACTTC. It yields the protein CATQAMGGLREQYF.

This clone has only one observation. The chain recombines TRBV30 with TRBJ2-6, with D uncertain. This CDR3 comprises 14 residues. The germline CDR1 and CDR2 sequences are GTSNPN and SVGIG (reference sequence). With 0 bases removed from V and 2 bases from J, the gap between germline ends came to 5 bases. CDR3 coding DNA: TGTGCCTGGAGTGTCCCCACTGGGGCCAACGTCCTGACTTTC. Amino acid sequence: CAWSVPTGANVLTF.

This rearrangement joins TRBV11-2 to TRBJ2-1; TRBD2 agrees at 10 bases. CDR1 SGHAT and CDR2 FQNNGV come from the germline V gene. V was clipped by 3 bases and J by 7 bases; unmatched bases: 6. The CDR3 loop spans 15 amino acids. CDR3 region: CASSFQAGGPNEQFF. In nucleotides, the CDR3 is TGTGCCAGCAGCTTTCAAGCGGGAGGGCCGAATGAGCAGTTCTTC.

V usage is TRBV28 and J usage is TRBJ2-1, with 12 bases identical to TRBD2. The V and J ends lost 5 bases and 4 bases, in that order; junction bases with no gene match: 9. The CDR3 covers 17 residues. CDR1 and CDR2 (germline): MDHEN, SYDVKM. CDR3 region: CASSPRLAGVQYNEQFF. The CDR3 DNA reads TGTGCCAGCAGTCCAAGACTAGCGGGAGTCCAATACAATGAGCAGTTCTTC.

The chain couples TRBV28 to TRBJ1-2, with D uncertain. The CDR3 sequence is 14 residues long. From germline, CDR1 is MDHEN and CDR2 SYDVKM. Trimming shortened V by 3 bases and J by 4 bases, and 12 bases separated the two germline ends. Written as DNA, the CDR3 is TGTGCCAGCAGTTTGGTAGCCCCGTCCTATGGCTACACCTTC. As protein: CASSLVAPSYGYTF.

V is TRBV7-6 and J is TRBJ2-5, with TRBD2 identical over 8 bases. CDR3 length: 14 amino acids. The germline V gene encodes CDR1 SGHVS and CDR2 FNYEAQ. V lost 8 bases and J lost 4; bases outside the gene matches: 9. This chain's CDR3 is CASHPGGLGETQYF. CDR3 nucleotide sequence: TGTGCCAGCCACCCGGGGGGGCTAGGAGAGACCCAGTACTTC.

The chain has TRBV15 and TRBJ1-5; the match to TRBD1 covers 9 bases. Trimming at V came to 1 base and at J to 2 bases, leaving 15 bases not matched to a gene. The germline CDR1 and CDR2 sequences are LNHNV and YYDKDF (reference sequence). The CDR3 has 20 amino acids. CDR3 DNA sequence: TGTGCCACCAGCAGAGTTCCGGCGGGGACAGGGTATTTTCGCAATCAGCCCCAGCATTTT. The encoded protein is CATSRVPAGTGYFRNQPQHF.

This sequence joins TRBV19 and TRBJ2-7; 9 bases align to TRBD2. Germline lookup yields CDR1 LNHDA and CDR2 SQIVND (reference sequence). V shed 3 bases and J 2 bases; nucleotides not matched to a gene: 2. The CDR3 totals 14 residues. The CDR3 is CASSIVAGAYEQYF. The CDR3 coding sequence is TGTGCCAGTAGTATTGTAGCGGGGGCCTACGAGCAGTACTTC.

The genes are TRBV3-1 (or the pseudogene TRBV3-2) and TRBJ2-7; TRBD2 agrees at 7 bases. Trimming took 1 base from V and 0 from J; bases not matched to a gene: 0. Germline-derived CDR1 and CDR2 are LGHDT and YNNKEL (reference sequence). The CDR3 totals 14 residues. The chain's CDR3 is CASSQGTSSYEQYF. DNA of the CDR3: TGTGCCAGCAGCCAAGGGACTAGCTCCTACGAGCAGTACTTC.